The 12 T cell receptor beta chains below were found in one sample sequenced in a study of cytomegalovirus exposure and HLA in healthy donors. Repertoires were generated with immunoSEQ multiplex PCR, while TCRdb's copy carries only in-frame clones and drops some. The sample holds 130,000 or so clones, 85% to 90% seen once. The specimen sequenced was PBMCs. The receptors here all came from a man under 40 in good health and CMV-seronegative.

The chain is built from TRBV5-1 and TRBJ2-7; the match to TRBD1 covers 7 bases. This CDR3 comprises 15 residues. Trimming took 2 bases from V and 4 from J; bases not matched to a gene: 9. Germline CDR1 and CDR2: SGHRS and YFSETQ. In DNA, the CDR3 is TGCGCCAGCAGCTTAACCCAGGGGGACGGGTACGAGCAGTACTTC. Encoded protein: CASSLTQGDGYEQYF.

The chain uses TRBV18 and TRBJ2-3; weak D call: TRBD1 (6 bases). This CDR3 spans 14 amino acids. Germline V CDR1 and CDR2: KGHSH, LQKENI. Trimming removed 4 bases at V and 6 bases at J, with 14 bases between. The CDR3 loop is CASSRTQGIDTQYF. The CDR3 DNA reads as TGTGCCAGCTCACGAACACAGGGTATCGATACGCAGTATTTT.

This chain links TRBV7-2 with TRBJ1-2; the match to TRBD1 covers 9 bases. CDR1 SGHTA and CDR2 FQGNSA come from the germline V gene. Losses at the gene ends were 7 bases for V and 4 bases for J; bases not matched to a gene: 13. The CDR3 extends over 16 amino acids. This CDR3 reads CASNVNPGQGSYGYTF. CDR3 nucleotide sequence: TGTGCCAGCAACGTTAACCCGGGACAGGGTAGCTATGGCTACACCTTC. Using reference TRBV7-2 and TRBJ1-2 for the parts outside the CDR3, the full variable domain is GAGVSQSPSNKVTEKGKDVELRCDPISGHTALYWYRQSLGQGLEFLIYFQGNSAPDKSGLPSDRFSAERTGGSVSTLTIQRTQQEDSAVYLCASNVNPGQGSYGYTFGSGTRLTVV.

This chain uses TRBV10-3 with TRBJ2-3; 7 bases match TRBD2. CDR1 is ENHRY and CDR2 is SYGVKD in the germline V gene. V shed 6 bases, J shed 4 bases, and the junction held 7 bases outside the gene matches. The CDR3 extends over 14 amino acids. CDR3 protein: CAISSGGGSDTQYF. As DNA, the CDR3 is TGTGCCATCAGCAGTGGCGGGGGTTCAGATACGCAGTATTTT.

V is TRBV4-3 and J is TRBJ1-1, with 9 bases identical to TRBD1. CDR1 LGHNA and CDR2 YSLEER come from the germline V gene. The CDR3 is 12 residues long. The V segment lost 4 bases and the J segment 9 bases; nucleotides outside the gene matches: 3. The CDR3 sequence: CASSPGQGKAFF. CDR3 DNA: TGCGCCAGCAGCCCGGGACAGGGCAAAGCTTTCTTT.

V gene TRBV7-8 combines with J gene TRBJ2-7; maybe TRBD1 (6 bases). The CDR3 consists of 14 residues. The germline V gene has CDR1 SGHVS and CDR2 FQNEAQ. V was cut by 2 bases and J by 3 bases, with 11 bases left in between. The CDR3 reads CASSLPTGIYEQYF. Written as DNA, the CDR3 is TGTGCCAGCAGCTTACCAACAGGGATCTACGAGCAGTACTTC.

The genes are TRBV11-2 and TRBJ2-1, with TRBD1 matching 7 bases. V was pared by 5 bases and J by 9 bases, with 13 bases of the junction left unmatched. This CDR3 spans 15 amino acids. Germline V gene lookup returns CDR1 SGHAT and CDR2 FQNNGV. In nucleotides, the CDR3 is TGTGCCAGCAGCCCCCCAGGGGGTGGATTTGCTGAGCAGTTCTTC. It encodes CASSPPGGGFAEQFF.

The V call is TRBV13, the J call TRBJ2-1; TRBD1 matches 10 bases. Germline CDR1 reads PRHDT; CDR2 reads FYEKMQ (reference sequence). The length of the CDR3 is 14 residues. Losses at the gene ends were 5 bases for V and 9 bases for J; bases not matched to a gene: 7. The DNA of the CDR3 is TGTGCCAGCAGCACCCGGACAGGGGGAGGTGAGCAGTTCTTC. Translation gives CASSTRTGGGEQFF.

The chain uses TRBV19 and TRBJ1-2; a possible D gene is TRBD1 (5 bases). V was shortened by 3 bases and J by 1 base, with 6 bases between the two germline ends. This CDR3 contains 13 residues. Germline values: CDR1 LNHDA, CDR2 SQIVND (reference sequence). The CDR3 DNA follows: TGTGCCAGTAGTATTCAGGGTAACTATGGCTACACCTTC. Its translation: CASSIQGNYGYTF.

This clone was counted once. The DNA for the CDR3 is TGTGCCAGTACCATCGGGACAGTTAGCACAGATACGCAGTATTTT. Encoded protein: CASTIGTVSTDTQYF. The chain recombines TRBV19 with TRBJ2-3; 7 bases line up with TRBD1. The junction had 7 bases not matched to a gene; V was cut back by 7 bases and J by 0 bases. This CDR3 contains 15 residues. The V gene's germline CDR1 is LNHDA and CDR2 SQIVND (reference sequence).

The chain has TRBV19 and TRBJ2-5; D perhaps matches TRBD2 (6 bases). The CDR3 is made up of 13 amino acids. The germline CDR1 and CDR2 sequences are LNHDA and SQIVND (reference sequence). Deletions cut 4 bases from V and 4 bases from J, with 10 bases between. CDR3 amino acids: CASSRGLRETQYF. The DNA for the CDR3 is TGTGCCAGTAGTAGGGGACTTCGAGAGACCCAGTACTTC.

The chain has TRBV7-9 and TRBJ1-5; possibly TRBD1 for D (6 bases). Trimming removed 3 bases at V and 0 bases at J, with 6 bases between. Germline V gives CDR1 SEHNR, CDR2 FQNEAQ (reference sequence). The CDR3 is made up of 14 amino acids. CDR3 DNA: TGTGCCAGCAGCTTGGACAGTAGCAATCAGCCCCAGCATTTT. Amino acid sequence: CASSLDSSNQPQHF.